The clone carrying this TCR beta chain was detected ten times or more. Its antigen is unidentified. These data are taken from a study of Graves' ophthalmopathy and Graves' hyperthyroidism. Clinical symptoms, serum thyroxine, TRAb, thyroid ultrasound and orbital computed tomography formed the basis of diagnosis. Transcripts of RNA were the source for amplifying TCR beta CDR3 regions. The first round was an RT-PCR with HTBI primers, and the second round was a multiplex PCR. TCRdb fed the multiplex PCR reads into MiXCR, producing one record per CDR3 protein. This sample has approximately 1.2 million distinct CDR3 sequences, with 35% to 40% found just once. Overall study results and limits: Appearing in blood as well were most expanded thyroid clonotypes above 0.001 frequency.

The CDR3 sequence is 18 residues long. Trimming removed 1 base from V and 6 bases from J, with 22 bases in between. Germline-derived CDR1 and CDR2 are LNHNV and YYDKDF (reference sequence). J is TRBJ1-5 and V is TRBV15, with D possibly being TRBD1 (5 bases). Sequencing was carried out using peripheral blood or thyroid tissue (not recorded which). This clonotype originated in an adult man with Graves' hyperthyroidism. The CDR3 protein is CATSRVMWGPSHGQPQHF. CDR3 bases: TGTGCCACCAGCAGAGTTATGTGGGGACCGAGTCATGGTCAGCCCCAGCATTTT.